This entry features one T cell receptor beta chain sequence. As yet, its antigen is unknown. This table comes from immunoSEQ multiplex PCR, and its TCRdb copy is limited to in-frame clones, with some not included. The table has 150,000 to 200,000 clones, about 88% seen once. The V segment lost 5 bases and the J segment 1 base; nucleotides outside the gene matches: 3. The CDR3 is 14 amino acids. The germline V gene encodes CDR1 SGHAT and CDR2 FQNNGV. These data come from a study of cytotoxic CD8 clonotypes in ibrutinib-treated CLL. General study results and limits: At the start, clonality exceeded age-matched healthy donors and followed circulating CD8+ T-cell counts. Sample timing was unmatched between remission and later-progressing patients; lymph nodes unstudied.

The sample here was PBMCs, taken at disease progression, from a patient treated with ibrutinib. The sequence came from a human donor with chronic lymphocytic leukemia. This sequence joins TRBV11-2 and TRBJ2-7, with 9 bases identical to TRBD1. CDR3 coding DNA: TGTGCCAGCAGCCACGGGACAGGGTCCTACGAGCAGTACTTC. It specifies CASSHGTGSYEQYF.